This T cell receptor beta chain was recovered during a study of T-cell memory formation after mild COVID-19. With 6 bases removed from V and 8 bases from J, the gap between germline ends came to 10 bases. The CDR3 spans 11 residues. Germline values: CDR1 MNHEY, CDR2 SVGEGT. MiXCR, run by TCRdb on the 5' RACE reads, gives a single entry per CDR3 protein. Among almost 350,000 distinct CDR3 sequences listed, roughly 19% were seen once. This chain connects TRBV6-2 or TRBV6-3 to TRBJ1-1; weak D call: TRBD1 (6 bases). The sequence was collected from a man aged 18 to 30 who had mild COVID-19 (a few samples of this study predate the infection). Cell type and time point are not known. Sequencing was carried out using PBMCs or a T cell subset sorted from them (not recorded which). The CDR3 spells CASSDRIEAFF. Written as DNA, the CDR3 is TGTGCCAGCAGCGACAGGATAGAAGCTTTCTTT.